This T cell receptor (beta chain) stems from a study of tissue T cells after allogeneic stem cell transplantation. CDR1 is SGHSA, CDR2 FRNQAP, per germline. Trimming took 1 base from V and 6 from J, leaving 9 bases between them. The CDR3 covers 14 residues. Study-level results: Within patients, tissue anatomy strongly shaped TCR repertoire composition. Blood and spleen captured only part of the tissue TCR repertoire.

The data were produced by immunoSEQ multiplex PCR, yet TCRdb's version contains in-frame clones alone and is incomplete. This table holds about 50,000 clones, roughly four fifths found once. Of note for this clone: The antigen is undetermined. Germline and genes: mouse. The CDR3 end lies 1 residue beyond the end of the read and is filled in from the germline J gene.

The sequenced sample was sorted cells pooled from one or two spleens. The receptor's source is a pool of C57BL/6 mice in good health. The rearrangement joins TRBV16 to TRBJ1-4; no clear D. CDR3 protein: CASSLVRSDERLFF. CDR3 bases read: TGTGCAAGCAGCTTAGTTAGGAGTGACGAAAGATTATTT.